The 15 T cell receptor beta chains reported below all come from one sample, sequenced in a study of shared clonotypes between healthy human individuals. Generated by immunoSEQ multiplex PCR, the TCRdb table keeps only in-frame clones and is missing some. Counted here are fewer than 650,000 clones, around three quarters occurring once; the ten biggest clones make up 12%. The sequenced material came from PBMCs. These receptors were taken from a middle-aged woman in good health. Some clones in this sample may be carry-over from other donors' samples.

The CDR3, as DNA: TGCAGCAGTAGCGGTAGCACAGATACGCAGTATTTT. Residues: CSSSGSTDTQYF. The chain couples TRBV29-1 to TRBJ2-3; a possible D gene is TRBD2 (6 bases). The CDR3 sequence is 12 residues long. Looked up from germline, CDR1 is SQVTM and CDR2 is ANQGSEA. Trimming took 8 bases from V and 0 from J, leaving 9 bases between them.

This clone was seen at least ten times. CDR3 coding DNA: TGTGCCAGCAGCCCCGGGACAGGGCGTCCGATGAACACTGAAGCTTTCTTT. Translation gives CASSPGTGRPMNTEAFF. The chain is built from TRBV7-9 and TRBJ1-1; 9 nucleotides align to TRBD1. This CDR3 comprises 17 residues. Germline V gives CDR1 SEHNR, CDR2 FQNEAQ (reference sequence). J gave up 0 bases and V 5 bases, and 10 bases lay outside the gene matches.

The chain couples TRBV6-5 to TRBJ1-5, with TRBD1 as a possible D gene (6 bases). CDR1 MNHEY and CDR2 SVGAGI come from the germline V gene. Trimming pared 6 bases from V and 10 bases from J, leaving 22 bases between. The CDR3 contains 15 residues. CDR3 coding DNA: TGTGCCAGCAGCCCTGAGGGGGGACTCCCTAGACCCCAGCATTTT. This translates into CASSPEGGLPRPQHF.

The chain joins TRBV19 to TRBJ1-1; 7 nucleotides agree with TRBD1. The CDR3 covers 14 residues. CDR1 is LNHDA, CDR2 SQIVND, per germline (reference sequence). V lost 7 bases to trimming and J lost 3 bases; unmatched junction nucleotides: 8. As DNA, the CDR3 is TGTGCCAGTACTCCCAACAGGGGAGACACTGAAGCTTTCTTT. It encodes CASTPNRGDTEAFF. The full variable domain, with the rest looked up from reference TRBV19 and TRBJ1-1, is DGGITQSPKYLFRKEGQNVTLSCEQNLNHDAMYWYRQDPGQGLRLIYYSQIVNDFQKGDIAEGYSVSREKKESFPLTVTSAQKNPTAFYLCASTPNRGDTEAFFGQGTRLTVV.

This clone was recorded once. The V call is TRBV7-8, the J call TRBJ2-7; 9 bases map to TRBD2. The germline gives CDR1 SGHVS, CDR2 FQNEAQ. The CDR3 is 22 amino acids. The junction had 26 bases not matched to a gene; V was cut back by 5 bases and J by 0 bases. The CDR3 here is CASSAQTGRRTSDDRNSYEQYF. The CDR3 nucleotides read TGTGCCAGCAGCGCGCAAACTGGACGACGGACTAGCGATGATCGGAACTCCTACGAGCAGTACTTC.

On this clone itself: A much larger clone sits a single nucleotide away, making a read error possible. This chain's CDR3 is CASSRGTGITNTEAFF. The CDR3 DNA is TGTGCCAGCAGCCGAGGGACAGGGATTACGAACACTGAAGCTTTCTTT. The rearrangement links TRBV7-9 to TRBJ1-1; 9 bases fit TRBD1. V trimming: 5 bases; J trimming: 1 base; junction bases outside the gene matches: 8. The CDR3 has 16 residues. Germline-derived CDR1 and CDR2 are SEHNR and FQNEAQ (reference sequence).

This clone was found a few times. A much more abundant neighbour one base away suggests this may be a read error. V usage is TRBV19 and J usage is TRBJ1-1, with D hard to call. The germline gives CDR1 LNHDA, CDR2 SQIVND (reference sequence). This CDR3 spans 14 amino acids. V was pared by 6 bases and J by 0 bases, with 11 bases between. This CDR3 is CASREARMNTEAFF. The CDR3 bases are TGTGCCAGTAGAGAGGCGCGAATGAACACTGAAGCTTTCTTT.

The chain is built from TRBV18 and TRBJ2-2; 9 nucleotides agree with TRBD1. This CDR3 has 15 amino acids. V shed 5 bases, J shed 4 bases, and the junction held 5 bases outside the gene matches. CDR1 and CDR2 (germline): KGHSH, LQKENI. This CDR3 reads CASSKDRGGTGELFF. The CDR3 region has the DNA TGTGCCAGCTCAAAGGACAGGGGCGGCACCGGGGAGCTGTTTTTT.

The chain uses TRBV4-1 and TRBJ2-7, with D maybe TRBD1 (6 bases). The CDR3 contains 17 residues. CDR1 MGHRA and CDR2 YSYEKL come from the germline V gene. V was clipped by 1 base and J by 3 bases, with 19 bases between them. Written as DNA, the CDR3 is TGCGCCAGCAGCCAAGCCCTCTCAGGGGTGGGTGGCTACGAGCAGTACTTC. The encoded protein is CASSQALSGVGGYEQYF.

The chain uses TRBV6-1 and TRBJ2-2, with D unresolved. V was cut by 7 bases and J by 1 base, with 13 bases left in between. Germline CDR1 reads MNHNS; CDR2 reads SASEGT. CDR3 length: 15 amino acids. CDR3: CASTFSWENTGELFF. CDR3 nucleotide sequence: TGTGCCAGCACCTTTTCTTGGGAGAACACCGGGGAGCTGTTTTTT.

In this sample, this clone turned up once. The chain couples TRBV7-8 to TRBJ1-2; D is perhaps TRBD1 (6 bases). CDR3 length: 14 residues. Germline V CDR1 and CDR2: SGHVS, FQNEAQ. V was trimmed by 5 bases and J by 4 bases, leaving 14 bases between them. The CDR3 DNA reads TGTGCCAGCAGCCTCCGGGACACCCTCTATGGCTACACCTTC. Amino acids: CASSLRDTLYGYTF.

The V and J genes are TRBV6-5 and TRBJ2-5, with TRBD2 matching over 7 bases. This CDR3 contains 15 residues. Germline V lookup: CDR1 MNHEY, CDR2 SVGAGI. V was pared by 0 bases and J by 7 bases, with 8 bases of the junction left unmatched. For the CDR3, the DNA is TGTGCCAGCAGTTACTCGTCGGGGTCGGGAGGGACCCAGTACTTC. Residues: CASSYSSGSGGTQYF.

A remark on this clone: The same CDR3 is also encoded by other DNA sequences in this sample. This rearrangement joins TRBV19 to TRBJ1-6, with 7 bases aligning to TRBD1. V trimming: 5 bases; J trimming: 7 bases; junction bases outside the gene matches: 11. The CDR3 is made up of 16 amino acids. The germline V gene has CDR1 LNHDA and CDR2 SQIVND (reference sequence). The CDR3 region is CASSSRQGHLNSPLHF. CDR3 bases: TGTGCCAGTAGTTCCCGACAGGGTCACCTGAATTCACCCCTCCACTTT.

The chain has TRBV4-3 and TRBJ2-1; 7 bases are a match to TRBD1. V gave up 6 bases and J gave up 4 bases; unmatched junction bases: 12. The CDR3 totals 16 residues. Germline CDR1 and CDR2: LGHNA and YSLEER. The CDR3 bases are TGCGCCAGCAGTCCTTACCTTCAGGGGGTTTACAATGAGCAGTTCTTC. Its protein product is CASSPYLQGVYNEQFF.

The chain combines TRBV7-3 with TRBJ2-3; possible D gene TRBD2, 5 bases. Between the trimmed V and J ends, which lost 0 bases and 9 bases, there was a span of 10 bases. The CDR3 is 13 amino acids. CDR1 is SGHTA and CDR2 is FQGTGA in the germline V gene. The CDR3 sequence is CASSLTDFETQYF. The CDR3 coding sequence is TGTGCCAGCAGCTTAACGGACTTTGAGACGCAGTATTTT.